This entry lists 15 T cell receptor beta chains sequenced from one sample in a study of T cell repertoires in cytomegalovirus infection. Their recognized antigens are unknown. Via MiXCR, TCRdb re-called the reads, giving one row per CDR3 protein. Of roughly 570,000 distinct CDR3 sequences detected, 40% appear once; the ten largest clones hold about half. Material: cultured PBMCs, obtained from culture after CMV antigen stimulation. The source is a human donor in good health (CMV status not recorded). Some clones in this sample may be carry-over from other donors' samples.

This clonotype was counted a few times. This chain joins TRBV12-5 and TRBJ2-7; 7 bases line up with TRBD2. There are 13 residues in the CDR3. CDR1 is LGHNT and CDR2 is FRNRAP in the germline V gene. The V gene end was trimmed by 3 bases and the J gene end by 7 bases; junction bases not matched to a gene: 6. The CDR3 is CASGLGGSREQYF. For the CDR3, the DNA is TGTGCTAGTGGTTTAGGCGGGAGTCGGGAGCAGTACTTC.

The chain employs TRBV7-4 and TRBJ2-3; a weak D match, TRBD2 (6 bases). The CDR3 extends over 14 amino acids. The germline V gene encodes CDR1 SGHVT and CDR2 SQSDAQ. Trimming pared 2 bases from V and 5 bases from J, leaving 11 bases between. DNA of the CDR3: TGTGCCAGCAGCTTAATCCAGGGAGGAGATACGCAGTATTTT. As protein: CASSLIQGGDTQYF.

This clonotype was picked up a small number of times. This rearrangement joins TRBV7-2 to TRBJ2-1; unclear D gene. The CDR3 extends over 16 amino acids. The germline gives CDR1 SGHTA, CDR2 FQGNSA. Trimming pared 1 base from V and 8 bases from J, leaving 18 bases between. In DNA form, the CDR3 reads TGTGCCAGCAGCTTAGTAATCTCCTTCAGCACCGATGAGCAGTTCTTC. Amino acids: CASSLVISFSTDEQFF.

This rearrangement joins TRBV28 to TRBJ2-1; 8 bases are a match to TRBD1. Germline CDR1 reads MDHEN; CDR2 reads SYDVKM. The CDR3 spans 16 residues. Trimming at V came to 7 bases and at J to 4 bases, leaving 12 bases not matched to a gene. CDR3 residues: CASTQPGQGFYNEQFF. The CDR3 bases are TGTGCCAGCACCCAACCCGGACAGGGCTTTTACAATGAGCAGTTCTTC.

The chain joins TRBV10-3 to TRBJ2-5, with D perhaps TRBD2 (5 bases). The CDR3 loop spans 17 amino acids. Germline assignment: CDR1 ENHRY and CDR2 SYGVKD. Trimming removed 3 bases at V and 2 bases at J, with 19 bases between. In DNA, the CDR3 is TGTGCCATCAGTGATTCTATTCGGGGATTAGGGCAAGAGACCCAGTACTTC. Residues: CAISDSIRGLGQETQYF.

This clonotype came up a few times. The chain links TRBV7-6 to TRBJ2-7, with 14 bases fitting TRBD2. The CDR3 extends over 18 amino acids. The V gene end was trimmed by 8 bases and the J gene end by 0 bases; junction bases not matched to a gene: 12. Germline loops: CDR1 SGHVS, CDR2 FNYEAQ. The CDR3 coding sequence is TGTGCCAGCGTCCAGGGGACTAGCGGGAGCCTCAGCTCCTACGAGCAGTACTTC. Protein product: CASVQGTSGSLSSYEQYF. The full variable domain, rest sourced from reference TRBV7-6 and TRBJ2-7, is GAGVSQSPRYKVTKRGQDVALRCDPISGHVSLYWYRQALGQGPEFLTYFNYEAQQDKSGLPNDRFSAERPEGSISTLTIQRTEQRDSAMYRCASVQGTSGSLSSYEQYFGPGTRLTVT.

The V and J genes are TRBV10-3 and TRBJ2-7, with D perhaps TRBD2 (5 bases). CDR1 and CDR2 from the germline V gene are ENHRY and SYGVKD. This CDR3 region has 13 residues. V was cut by 6 bases and J by 1 base, with 10 bases left in between. CDR3 region: CAISYRDSYEQYF. In DNA, the CDR3 is TGTGCCATCAGCTACCGGGATTCCTACGAGCAGTACTTC.

V gene TRBV14 combines with J gene TRBJ2-1; weak D call: TRBD2 (6 bases). V was shortened by 4 bases and J by 5 bases, with 18 bases between the two germline ends. The length of the CDR3 is 16 residues. The germline V gene encodes CDR1 SGHDN and CDR2 FVKESK. The CDR3 sequence: CASSLSLLRDHNEQFF. CDR3 DNA sequence: TGTGCCAGCAGCCTCTCCTTATTGCGGGACCACAATGAGCAGTTCTTC.

This clonotype was recorded a few times. The V gene is TRBV11-2, the J gene TRBJ2-3; no firm D call. The ends were cut back, 3 bases at V and 2 bases at J, with 9 bases in the middle. This CDR3 contains 14 residues. Germline V lookup: CDR1 SGHAT, CDR2 FQNNGV. The CDR3 loop reads CASSFWSSTDTQYF. Here the CDR3 DNA reads TGTGCCAGCAGCTTTTGGTCTTCCACAGATACGCAGTATTTT.

This clonotype was observed at least ten times. The chain has TRBV7-6 and TRBJ2-7; the D gene is possibly TRBD1 (7 bases). The CDR3 contains 16 residues. Per germline, CDR1 SGHVS and CDR2 FNYEAQ. V was cut by 0 bases and J by 3 bases, with 15 bases left in between. CDR3 nucleotide sequence: TGTGCCAGCAGCTTAGCGGCGGGACAGCCCCGCTACGAGCAGTACTTC. Its translation is CASSLAAGQPRYEQYF.

This clonotype occurred a few times. The rearrangement joins TRBV12-3 or TRBV12-4 to TRBJ2-1, with TRBD2 identical over 11 bases. This CDR3 spans 17 amino acids. The J segment lost 7 bases and the V segment lost 3 bases, leaving 11 bases of the junction unmatched. CDR3 nucleotides: TGTGCCAGCAGTTTGGGCGGGGGACTAGCGGAAAGGAATGAGCAGTTCTTC. Its translation is CASSLGGGLAERNEQFF.

This clonotype was detected ten times or more. V gene TRBV7-2 combines with J gene TRBJ1-1; maybe TRBD1 (6 bases). CDR1 SGHTA and CDR2 FQGNSA come from the germline V gene. CDR3 length: 14 residues. Deletions cut 2 bases from V and 3 bases from J, with 10 bases between. The CDR3 loop is CASSLRQGYTEAFF. Written as DNA, the CDR3 is TGTGCCAGCAGCTTAAGGCAGGGGTACACTGAAGCTTTCTTT.

V usage is TRBV4-1 and J usage is TRBJ2-5, with D possibly matching TRBD1 (6 bases). V lost 1 base and J lost 5, with 11 bases in between. This CDR3 comprises 14 residues. Germline assignment: CDR1 MGHRA and CDR2 YSYEKL. The CDR3 protein is CASSQGLGGETQYF. The CDR3, as DNA: TGCGCCAGCAGCCAAGGATTAGGGGGTGAGACCCAGTACTTC.

This clonotype was seen repeatedly, ten times or more. The chain couples TRBV7-6 to TRBJ2-3; 7 bases align to TRBD2. The CDR3 consists of 15 residues. Unmatched junction bases numbered 12, after V lost 5 bases and J lost 7 bases. The germline V gene has CDR1 SGHVS and CDR2 FNYEAQ. CDR3 sequence reads: CASSPNSGTTHTQYF. Here the CDR3 DNA reads TGTGCCAGCAGCCCAAACTCCGGGACTACCCATACGCAGTATTTT.

The chain combines TRBV2 with TRBJ2-5; D not certain. Trimming stripped 4 bases from V and 4 bases from J, with 7 bases between. Per germline, CDR1 SNHLY and CDR2 FYNNEI. The length of the CDR3 is 12 residues. The CDR3: CASSVYSETQYF. In DNA, the CDR3 is TGTGCCAGCAGTGTGTATTCAGAGACCCAGTACTTC.